The entry below describes one T cell receptor beta chain. It lacks a known antigen. Base quality data are lacking; no much larger clone is found one base away. TCR beta libraries were generated from genomic DNA with the immunoSEQ kit, following the manufacturer's recommendations. To prepare libraries, a first multiplex PCR with proprietary primers was run, followed by a second PCR that added unique barcodes, and a bead cleanup was done after each round. A positive control reaction and a negative control reaction, both provided in the kit, were run with every batch of samples. The final libraries underwent checking on an Agilent 4200 TapeStation D1000 ScreenTape, volumetric pooling, and quantification by qPCR. An Illumina NextSeq500 fitted with a MidOutput 150-cycle cartridge performed the sequencing, running 156 Read1 cycles and 15 Index1 cycles with the kit's custom primers. The pooled library was loaded at 0.95 to 1 pM, with an approximately 20% PhiX control spiked in. Per the original workflow: Vendor-processed data were analyzed in R, and a clonotype was defined as all T cells sharing the same CDR3 nucleotide sequence. For clone abundance analyses, frequencies were normalized to the 10,000 most abundant clones in each sample. Public T cell clones, which averaged fewer than five per sample, were excluded before analysis. Tumor-enriched and baseline blood-enriched clonotypes were defined by at least a 32-fold difference in abundance between compartments. A beta-binomial differential abundance model was used to identify clonotypes that expanded or contracted between blood time points. Similarity between tumor and blood repertoires was quantified using the Baroni-Urbani and Buser coefficient, and groups were compared with two-tailed Wilcoxon tests in R. TCRdb provides this immuneACCESS table in a form limited to in-frame rearrangements. Some clones are lacking; in checked studies, under half of them reflect an unresolved V gene, and why the rest are absent is not known. V, J and clone size are those of that table, while D and trimming were read from the DNA. Across this sample there are some 120,000 clones, with 88% seen only once. Of the sample, 5.5% to 6.5% is held by the ten largest clones.

The data are from a study of radiation and T cells in renal cell carcinoma (dated by TCRdb to the early 2020s). Regarding the research as a whole: Samples came from a clinical trial, in which primary renal cell carcinomas received 15 Gy stereotactic body radiation therapy followed by nephrectomy 4 weeks later. In the approximately 53 samples combined, 4,016,671 unique CDR3 nucleotide sequences were found, encoding about 2.7 million unique CDR3 amino acid sequences. TCR beta sequencing covered 50 to 55 samples in total, comprising some 25 tumors and some 27 peripheral blood samples. Summary of the overall study and its limitations: Because no pretreatment tumor biopsies were available, whether clonotypes were present in the tumor at baseline could not be determined. Top tumor clonotypes rose in blood from baseline to 2 weeks post-radiation, then contracted by 4 weeks, suggesting transient expansion of tumor-resident clones. Because the trial had a single-armed design, the trial could not examine how radiation dose or scheduling affected the TCR repertoire. Tracking of blood repertoire dynamics stopped at roughly four weeks after treatment, with no follow-up past that point.

From cysteine to phenylalanine, the CDR3 is 10 amino acids long. The retained sequence is limited to the CDR3, 30 bases, with the frame set at the first base. CDR1 MDHEN and CDR2 SYDVKM are derived from the germline V gene. Between the V and J ends, shortened by 8 bases and 8 bases respectively, the junction contains 9 bases. Read against the paper, the sample's time point label means: blood 2 weeks post-SBRT. The label giving this sample's treatment or condition can be read as: 15 Gy SBRT to primary tumor, nephrectomy 4 weeks later. To follow tumor-enriched clonotypes, serial peripheral blood was collected from radiation-treated patients at baseline and at 2 weeks and 4 weeks after SBRT. Every patient's renal cell carcinoma showed clear cell pathology. The QIAamp DNA Blood Mini Kit (Qiagen) was used to prepare genomic DNA for TCR sequencing. Only samples passing all quality control checks were included in the analyses.

The sequence was collected from a woman aged 65 to 85 with renal cell carcinoma. The material sequenced was blood, taken from a patient whose treatment included radiotherapy and nephrectomy. The chain uses TRBV28 and TRBJ1-2; the D gene is not confidently resolved. The nucleotide sequence is given as TGTGCCAGCCAGAGGGTGGGCTACACCTTC. This yields the protein CASQRVGYTF.